This TCR beta chain was found in a study of metastatic and nonmetastatic thyroid tumors. Overall study: Repertoire data that came from the blood and tumor or nodule tissue of malignant and benign thyroid patients were compared. Study-wide points: Malignant tumors reportedly showed significantly higher TCR beta diversity than benign nodules in both blood and tumor.

No treatment of any kind had been given to any patient before thyroid surgery. This CDR3 is built from 13 residues. V was shortened by 4 bases and J by 1 base, with 7 bases between the two germline ends. Germline lookup yields CDR1 SGHDN and CDR2 FVKESK. The sample holds many counts of this clone. Its specificity is unknown. Original analysis: A classifier of distant metastasis in papillary thyroid cancer was built from CDR3 differences (across clinicopathological groups). TCRdb ran MiXCR on the PCR reads. TCRdb's processing, not the study's, gives the V and J calls here. This table holds 84,000 or so clones, about 9.1% found once.

The sequence came from a female donor with papillary thyroid cancer or a benign thyroid nodule (not recorded which). Some clones in this sample may be carry-over from other donors' samples. Specimen: blood. The genes are TRBV14 and TRBJ1-1; D gene unclear. CDR3 bases: TGTGCCAGCAGCCTTACAGCGAACACTGAAGCTTTCTTT. Protein sequence: CASSLTANTEAFF.